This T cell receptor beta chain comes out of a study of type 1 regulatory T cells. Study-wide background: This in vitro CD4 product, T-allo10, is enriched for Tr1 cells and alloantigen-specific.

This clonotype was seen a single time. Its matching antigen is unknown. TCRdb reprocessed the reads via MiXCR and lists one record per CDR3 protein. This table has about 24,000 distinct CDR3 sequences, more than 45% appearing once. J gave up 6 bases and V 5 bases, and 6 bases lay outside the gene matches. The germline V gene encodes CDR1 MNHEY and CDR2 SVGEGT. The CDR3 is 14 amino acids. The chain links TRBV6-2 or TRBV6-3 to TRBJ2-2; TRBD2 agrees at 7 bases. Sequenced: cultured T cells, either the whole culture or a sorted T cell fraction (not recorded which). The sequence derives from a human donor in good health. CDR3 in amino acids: CASSIPGLSGELFF. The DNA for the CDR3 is TGTGCCAGCAGTATACCGGGACTATCCGGGGAGCTGTTTTTT.